This entry lists 18 T cell receptor beta chains sequenced from one sample in a study of vaccination effects on CD4 cells after COVID-19. Method: immunoSEQ multiplex PCR; TCRdb's copy keeps in-frame clones and lacks some. This table has 45,000 to 60,000 clones, 60% to 85% appearing once. Following 10 days of culture, CD4+ T cells were isolated. These receptors' antigens are unknown. Sample: CD4+ T cells from PBMCs cultured without peptide, taken before COVID-19 vaccination. The receptors derive from a human donor who had a prior SARS-CoV-2 infection.

The V and J genes are TRBV11-2 and TRBJ2-3, with D possibly being TRBD2 (5 bases). The CDR3 loop spans 20 amino acids. Per the germline V gene, CDR1 is SGHAT and CDR2 is FQNNGV. V was cut by 0 bases and J by 0 bases, with 22 bases left in between. The CDR3 spells CASSLDYRLANVISTDTQYF. Written as DNA, the CDR3 is TGTGCCAGCAGCTTAGACTATCGTCTAGCTAATGTTATTAGCACAGATACGCAGTATTTT.

This chain links TRBV6-1 with TRBJ1-2, with a possible D match to TRBD1 (5 bases). The CDR3 loop spans 15 amino acids. Trimming took off 3 bases at V and 3 bases at J, with 14 bases between the two ends. Germline CDR1 MNHNS, CDR2 SASEGT. The DNA for the CDR3 is TGTGCCAGCAGTGATTGGCAGGGAGCCGACTATGGCTACACCTTC. Translation: CASSDWQGADYGYTF.

This clone has a handful of counts. V is TRBV11-2 and J is TRBJ1-1, with D possibly being TRBD1 (6 bases). Deletions cut 1 base from V and 4 bases from J, with 13 bases between. Germline CDR1 is SGHAT and CDR2 is FQNNGV. This CDR3 contains 15 residues. The CDR3 here is CASSLAAGVSTEAFF. CDR3 bases: TGTGCCAGCAGCTTAGCGGCAGGGGTGAGCACTGAAGCTTTCTTT. Using reference TRBV11-2 and TRBJ1-1 for the parts outside the CDR3, the full variable domain is EAGVAQSPRYKIIEKRQSVAFWCNPISGHATLYWYQQILGQGPKLLIQFQNNGVVDDSQLPKDRFSAERLKGVDSTLKIQPAKLEDSAVYLCASSLAAGVSTEAFFGQGTRLTVV.

Concerning this clone itself: The CDR3 end shows no conserved phenylalanine or tryptophan, and so a read error is likely. The DNA is omitted, as the CDR3 cannot be located on it reliably, and the CDR3 follows TCRdb's listing. The chain carries TRBV21-1 and TRBJ2-3; TRBD1 is the table's D call, not checked against the DNA. TRBV21-1 is termed a pseudogene. Counting both end residues, the CDR3 totals 13 amino acids. The CDR3 sequence: CASSKTPVPFPLR.

The V gene is TRBV7-2, the J gene TRBJ1-2; TRBD1 aligns across 10 bases. V lost 5 bases and J lost 5; bases outside the gene matches: 8. CDR3 length equals 15 residues. Germline lookup yields CDR1 SGHTA and CDR2 FQGNSA. As DNA, the CDR3 is TGTGCCAGCAGCCCGAGGACAGGGGGGAGGTATGGCTACACCTTC. Translation: CASSPRTGGRYGYTF.

The V call is TRBV5-5, the J call TRBJ2-3; no clear D. The CDR3 totals 12 residues. V lost 3 bases and J lost 0, with 2 bases in between. CDR1 is SGHKS and CDR2 is YYEKEE in the germline V gene (reference sequence). CDR3 loop: CASSYSTDTQYF. The CDR3 DNA follows: TGTGCCAGCAGCTATAGCACAGATACGCAGTATTTT.

V is TRBV7-9 and J is TRBJ2-1, with TRBD2 matching over 11 bases. This CDR3 is built from 16 residues. CDR1 is SEHNR, CDR2 FQNEAQ, per germline (reference sequence). The J segment lost 4 bases and the V segment lost 3 bases, leaving 5 bases of the junction unmatched. This chain's CDR3 is CASSLALAGEYNEQFF. CDR3 nucleotide sequence: TGTGCCAGCAGCTTGGCACTAGCGGGAGAATACAATGAGCAGTTCTTC.

The chain is built from TRBV7-3 and TRBJ2-1; D is tentatively TRBD1 or TRBD2 (5 bases each). The CDR3 loop spans 15 amino acids. Between the trimmed V and J ends, which lost 5 bases and 0 bases, there was a span of 11 bases. Germline V lookup: CDR1 SGHTA, CDR2 FQGTGA. The DNA of the CDR3 is TGTGCCAGCAGCCAGGGACCTCTCTCCTACAATGAGCAGTTCTTC. Translated, it gives CASSQGPLSYNEQFF. The full variable domain, in which reference TRBV7-3 and TRBJ2-1 provide the parts outside the CDR3, is GAGVSQTPSNKVTEKGKYVELRCDPISGHTALYWYRQSLGQGPEFLIYFQGTGAADDSGLPNDRFFAVRPEGSVSTLKIQRTERGDSAVYLCASSQGPLSYNEQFFGPGTRLTVL.

The chain couples TRBV30 to TRBJ2-7; the D is unclear. The V and J ends lost 2 bases and 4 bases respectively, with 12 bases between them. There are 13 residues in the CDR3. The germline CDR1 and CDR2 sequences are GTSNPN and SVGIG (reference sequence). The DNA for the CDR3 is TGTGCCTGGAGTTCAAACGCCCGATACGAGCAGTACTTC. Encoded protein: CAWSSNARYEQYF.

The chain joins TRBV30 to TRBJ1-5; D is unclear. Germline V gene lookup returns CDR1 GTSNPN and CDR2 SVGIG (reference sequence). This CDR3 has 17 residues. V lost 2 bases, J lost 4 bases, and 21 bases lay in between. The chain's CDR3 is CAWSYRTPLALNQPQHF. In nucleotides, the CDR3 is TGTGCCTGGAGTTATCGGACGCCGCTGGCCTTAAATCAGCCCCAGCATTTT.

This sequence joins TRBV4-3 and TRBJ2-7; TRBD2 might be the D (5 bases). V lost 1 base and J lost 0, with 10 bases in between. Germline V gene data show CDR1 as LGHNA and CDR2 as YSLEER. The CDR3 consists of 15 residues. As DNA, the CDR3 is TGCGCCAGCAGCCAAGGAAGCGGTTACTCCTACGAGCAGTACTTC. This sequence encodes CASSQGSGYSYEQYF.

The chain carries TRBV5-1 and TRBJ2-2; 8 bases are shared with TRBD2. The J segment lost 5 bases and the V segment lost 1 base, leaving 7 bases of the junction unmatched. Germline V CDR1 and CDR2: SGHRS, YFSETQ. CDR3 length: 16 residues. The CDR3 coding sequence is TGCGCCAGCAGCTTGCCGGCGGGGGGCGCGACCGGGGAGCTGTTTTTT. It specifies CASSLPAGGATGELFF.

The chain employs TRBV19 and TRBJ2-3; maybe TRBD1 (5 bases). This CDR3 region has 16 residues. Germline CDR1 and CDR2: LNHDA and SQIVND (reference sequence). V lost 3 bases, J lost 2 bases, and 15 bases lay in between. The CDR3 loop reads CASSMGRQFDTDTQYF. DNA for the CDR3: TGTGCCAGTAGTATGGGGCGCCAATTCGACACAGATACGCAGTATTTT.

This sequence joins TRBV7-9 and TRBJ1-2, with D unclear. Trimming removed 5 bases from V and 7 bases from J, with 20 bases in between. CDR3 length: 15 residues. Germline assignment: CDR1 SEHNR and CDR2 FQNEAQ (reference sequence). CDR3 region: CASSPLVSSAAGYTF. CDR3 nucleotide sequence: TGTGCCAGCAGCCCTCTTGTATCTAGTGCTGCTGGCTACACCTTC.

This clone was observed once. The chain is built from TRBV5-1 and TRBJ2-5, with 10 bases lining up with TRBD2. This CDR3 has 17 amino acids. CDR1 is SGHRS, CDR2 YFSETQ, per germline. The trim removed 0 bases at V and 1 base at J, leaving 6 bases unmatched. This CDR3 is CASSLGPSGGRQETQYF. The CDR3 nucleotides are TGCGCCAGCAGCTTGGGTCCTAGCGGGGGCCGCCAAGAGACCCAGTACTTC.

The chain uses TRBV28 and TRBJ1-6, with D maybe TRBD1 (5 bases). Trimming pared 3 bases from V and 4 bases from J, leaving 19 bases between. Per the germline V gene, CDR1 is MDHEN and CDR2 is SYDVKM. This CDR3 comprises 18 residues. For the CDR3, the DNA is TGTGCCAGCAGTTTCGGGACCCGAAAAGTGGGATATAATTCACCCCTCCACTTT. Translating gives CASSFGTRKVGYNSPLHF. The entire variable domain, with the rest obtained from reference TRBV28 and TRBJ1-6, is as follows: DVKVTQSSRYLVKRTGEKVFLECVQDMDHENMFWYRQDPGLGLRLIYFSYDVKMKEKGDIPEGYSVSREKKERFSLILESASTNQTSMYLCASSFGTRKVGYNSPLHFGNGTRLTVT.

A few counts support this clone. The V gene is TRBV28, the J gene TRBJ2-7; D is perhaps TRBD1 (6 bases). The V end was cut by 6 bases, the J end by 1 base, with 10 bases between. Germline V gene sequence: CDR1 MDHEN, CDR2 SYDVKM. The CDR3 extends over 13 amino acids. This CDR3 reads CASRNRVSYEQYF. The CDR3 region has the DNA TGTGCCAGCAGAAACAGGGTATCCTACGAGCAGTACTTC.

The chain uses TRBV19 and TRBJ1-2, with D perhaps matching TRBD1 (6 bases). The length of the CDR3 is 17 residues. CDR1 is LNHDA and CDR2 is SQIVND in the germline V gene (reference sequence). Trimming pared 3 bases from V and 8 bases from J, leaving 25 bases between. The CDR3, as DNA: TGTGCCAGTAGTATCACCGGGACAAGCTGGGGTGGAGGGGGCTACACCTTC. Encoded protein: CASSITGTSWGGGGYTF.